The clone carrying this T cell receptor (beta chain) was counted a few times. Its antigen remains unidentified. The data belong to a study of T-cell memory formation after mild COVID-19. In TCRdb, the 5' RACE reads were re-called with MiXCR into one record per CDR3 protein. This table holds fewer than 450,000 distinct CDR3 sequences, under 25% found once. Per germline, CDR1 SQVTM and CDR2 ANQGSEA. The V and J ends lost 7 bases and 3 bases, in that order; junction bases with no gene match: 3. This CDR3 is built from 13 residues. Study findings and constraints: Mainly in CM and EM were contracting CD4+ clones; CD8+ were in EMRA. Clones that contracted from day 15 to 85 were balanced CD4/CD8, while later expanders leaned CD4+. Still unconfirmed is whether the second-wave clones peaking on day 37 recognized SARS-CoV-2.

The chain couples TRBV29-1 to TRBJ2-3, with 11 bases aligning to TRBD1. Sequenced sample: PBMCs or a T cell subset sorted from them (not recorded which). The sequence came from an adult woman who had mild COVID-19 (a few samples of this study predate the infection). Cell type and time point are not known. The CDR3 here is CSGTGGRTDTQYF. DNA for the CDR3: TGCAGCGGGACAGGGGGCAGAACAGATACGCAGTATTTT.